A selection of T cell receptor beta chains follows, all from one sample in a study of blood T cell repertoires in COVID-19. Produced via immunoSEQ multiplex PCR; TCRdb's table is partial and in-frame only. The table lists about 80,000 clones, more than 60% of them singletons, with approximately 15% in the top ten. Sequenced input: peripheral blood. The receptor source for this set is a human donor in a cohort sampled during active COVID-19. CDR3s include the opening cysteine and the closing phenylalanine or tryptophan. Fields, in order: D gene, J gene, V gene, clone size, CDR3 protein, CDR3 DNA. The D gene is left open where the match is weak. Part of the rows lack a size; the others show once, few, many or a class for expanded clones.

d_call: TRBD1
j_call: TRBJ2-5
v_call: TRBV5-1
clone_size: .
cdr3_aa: CASSLASTGMGETQYF
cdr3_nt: TGCGCCAGCAGCTTGGCCTCGACAGGGATGGGGGAGACCCAGTACTTC

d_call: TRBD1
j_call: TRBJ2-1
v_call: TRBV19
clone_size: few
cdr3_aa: CASSIRGQGPNEQFF
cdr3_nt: TGTGCCAGTAGTATTCGGGGACAGGGCCCCAATGAGCAGTTCTTC

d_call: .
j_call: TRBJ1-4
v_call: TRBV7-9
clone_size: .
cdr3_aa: CASSFPQGGTNEKLFF
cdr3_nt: TGTGCCAGCAGCTTTCCCCAGGGAGGAACTAATGAAAAACTGTTTTTT

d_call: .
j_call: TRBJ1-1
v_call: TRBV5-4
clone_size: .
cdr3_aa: CASSLGSYTEAFF
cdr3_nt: TGTGCCAGCAGCTTGGGTAGCTACACTGAAGCTTTCTTT

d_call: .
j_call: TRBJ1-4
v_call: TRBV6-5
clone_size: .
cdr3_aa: CASVFGATNEKLFF
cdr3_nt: TGTGCCAGCGTCTTTGGAGCAACTAATGAAAAACTGTTTTTT

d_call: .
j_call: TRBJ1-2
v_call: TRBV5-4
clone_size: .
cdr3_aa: CASSLAPGAGGLLDGYTF
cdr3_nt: TGTGCCAGCAGCTTGGCCCCCGGGGCAGGAGGGCTTTTAGATGGCTACACCTTC

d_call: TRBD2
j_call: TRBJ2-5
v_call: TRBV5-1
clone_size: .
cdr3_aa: CASSPGTSGSGQETQYF
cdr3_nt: TGCGCCAGCAGCCCTGGGACTAGCGGGAGCGGGCAAGAGACCCAGTACTTC

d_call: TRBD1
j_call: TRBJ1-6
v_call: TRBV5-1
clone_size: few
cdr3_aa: CASSRSGTGSNLHF
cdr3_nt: TGCGCCAGCAGCCGATCAGGGACAGGGTCGAACCTCCACTTT

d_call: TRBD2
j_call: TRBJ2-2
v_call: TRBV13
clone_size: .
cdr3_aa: CASSYTGRVGTGELFF
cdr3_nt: TGTGCCAGCAGCTACACGGGGAGGGTCGGTACCGGGGAGCTGTTTTTT

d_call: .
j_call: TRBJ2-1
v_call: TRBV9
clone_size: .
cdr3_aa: CASSARLTYNEQFF
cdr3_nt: TGTGCCAGCAGCGCGCGCTTGACCTACAATGAGCAGTTCTTC

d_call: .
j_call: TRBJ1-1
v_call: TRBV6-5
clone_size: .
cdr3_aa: CASRPTENTEAFF
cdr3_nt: TGTGCCAGCAGGCCTACAGAGAACACTGAAGCTTTCTTT

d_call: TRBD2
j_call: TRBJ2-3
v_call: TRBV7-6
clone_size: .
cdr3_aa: CASSLWPTSGRADTQYF
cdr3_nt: TGTGCCAGCAGCCTATGGCCGACTAGCGGGAGGGCGGATACGCAGTATTTT

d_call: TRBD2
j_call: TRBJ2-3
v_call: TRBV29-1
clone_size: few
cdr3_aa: CSVDRREGTNTQYF
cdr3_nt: TGCAGCGTTGATCGACGGGAGGGCACGAATACGCAGTATTTT

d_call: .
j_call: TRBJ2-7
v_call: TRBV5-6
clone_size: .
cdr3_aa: CASSSPQGGPYEQYF
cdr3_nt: TGTGCCAGCAGCTCGCCACAGGGGGGGCCCTACGAGCAGTACTTC

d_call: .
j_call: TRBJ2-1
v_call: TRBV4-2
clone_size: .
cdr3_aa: CASSQWGGPNEQFF
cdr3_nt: TGTGCCAGCAGCCAATGGGGGGGCCCCAATGAGCAGTTCTTC

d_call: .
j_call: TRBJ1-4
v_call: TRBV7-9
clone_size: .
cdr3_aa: CASSLILRSSTNEKLFF
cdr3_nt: TGTGCCAGCAGCTTAATCCTCCGGTCTTCAACTAATGAAAAACTGTTTTTT

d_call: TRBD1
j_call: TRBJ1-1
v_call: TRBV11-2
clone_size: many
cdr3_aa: CASSLFVFGQANTEAFF
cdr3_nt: TGTGCCAGCAGCTTATTCGTATTCGGACAGGCGAACACTGAAGCTTTCTTT

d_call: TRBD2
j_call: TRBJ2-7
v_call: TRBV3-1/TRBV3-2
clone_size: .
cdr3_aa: CASSPRLAGYSYEQYF
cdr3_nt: TGTGCCAGCAGCCCAAGACTAGCGGGCTACTCCTACGAGCAGTACTTC

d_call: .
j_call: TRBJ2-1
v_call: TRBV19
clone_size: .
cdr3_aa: CASSIDLGVSSYNEQFF
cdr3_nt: TGTGCCAGTAGTATAGATCTTGGAGTCAGCTCCTACAATGAGCAGTTCTTC

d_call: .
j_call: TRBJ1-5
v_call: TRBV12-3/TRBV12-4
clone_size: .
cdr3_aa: CASSSDSHQPQHF
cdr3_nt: TGTGCCAGCAGCTCCGACAGTCATCAGCCCCAGCATTTT

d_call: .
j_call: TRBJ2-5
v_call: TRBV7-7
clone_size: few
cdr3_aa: CASSLGQSQETQYF
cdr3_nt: TGTGCCAGCAGCTTAGGGCAGTCCCAAGAGACCCAGTACTTC

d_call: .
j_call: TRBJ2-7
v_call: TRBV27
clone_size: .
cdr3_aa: CASSLSAWGLEQYF
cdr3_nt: TGTGCCAGCAGTTTATCGGCATGGGGACTCGAGCAGTACTTC

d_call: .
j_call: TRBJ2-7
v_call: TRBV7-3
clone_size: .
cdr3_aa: CASSPGSTYEQYF
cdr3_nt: TGTGCCAGCAGCCCGGGTAGCACCTACGAGCAGTACTTC

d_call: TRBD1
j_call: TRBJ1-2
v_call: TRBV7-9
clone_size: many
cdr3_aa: CASSSPGTGNYGYTF
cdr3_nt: TGTGCCAGCAGCTCCCCCGGGACAGGGAACTATGGCTACACCTTC

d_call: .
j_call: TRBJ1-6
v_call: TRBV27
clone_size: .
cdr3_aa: CASSPGGSTPLHF
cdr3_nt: TGTGCCAGCAGCCCCGGGGGGTCGACACCCCTCCACTTT

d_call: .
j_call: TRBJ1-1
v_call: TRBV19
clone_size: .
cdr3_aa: CASSSGSGVQGLMNTEAFF
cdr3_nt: TGTGCCAGTAGTAGCGGCAGCGGGGTTCAAGGGCTCATGAACACTGAAGCTTTCTTT

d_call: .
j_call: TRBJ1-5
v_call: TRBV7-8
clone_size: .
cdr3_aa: CASSLQGGSNQPQHF
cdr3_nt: TGTGCCAGCAGCCTGCAGGGTGGGAGCAATCAGCCCCAGCATTTT

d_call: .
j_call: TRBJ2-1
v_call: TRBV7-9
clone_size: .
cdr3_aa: CANLDSYNEQFF
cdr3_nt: TGTGCCAACCTGGACAGTTACAATGAGCAGTTCTTC

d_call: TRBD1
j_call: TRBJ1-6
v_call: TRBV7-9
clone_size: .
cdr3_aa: CASSLGQAYNSPLHF
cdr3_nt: TGTGCCAGCAGCTTGGGACAGGCTTATAATTCACCCCTCCACTTT

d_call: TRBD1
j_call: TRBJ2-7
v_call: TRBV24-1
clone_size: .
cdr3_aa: CATSGAGTENYEQYF
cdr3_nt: TGTGCCACCAGTGGGGCCGGGACAGAAAACTACGAGCAGTACTTC

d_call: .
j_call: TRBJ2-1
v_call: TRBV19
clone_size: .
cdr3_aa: CASSIAVTGNEQFF
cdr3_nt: TGTGCCAGTAGTATAGCTGTGACAGGCAATGAGCAGTTCTTC

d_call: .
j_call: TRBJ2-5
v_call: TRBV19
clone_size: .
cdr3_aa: CASSLAGQEETQYF
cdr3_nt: TGTGCCAGTAGCCTGGCGGGGCAAGAAGAGACCCAGTACTTC

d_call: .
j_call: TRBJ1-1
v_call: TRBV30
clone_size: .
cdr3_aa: CAWSVDSIGNTEAFF
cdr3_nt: TGTGCCTGGAGTGTAGACAGTATTGGGAACACTGAAGCTTTCTTT

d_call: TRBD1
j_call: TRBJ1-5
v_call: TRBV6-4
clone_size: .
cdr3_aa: CASFSGTGYQPQHF
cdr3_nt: TGTGCCAGTTTCTCCGGGACAGGGTATCAGCCCCAGCATTTT

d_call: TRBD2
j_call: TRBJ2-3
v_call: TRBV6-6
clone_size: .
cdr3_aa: CASSSLAGASTDTQYF
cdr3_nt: TGTGCCAGCAGTTCTTTAGCGGGAGCCAGCACAGATACGCAGTATTTT

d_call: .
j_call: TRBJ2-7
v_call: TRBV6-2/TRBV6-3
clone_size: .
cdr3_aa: CASSYAYAGYEQYF
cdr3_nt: TGTGCCAGCAGTTACGCATACGCAGGCTACGAGCAGTACTTC

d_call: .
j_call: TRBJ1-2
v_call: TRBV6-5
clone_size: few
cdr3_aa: CASRHLLADLYGYTF
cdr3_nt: TGTGCCAGCAGACACCTCTTGGCGGATCTCTATGGCTACACCTTC

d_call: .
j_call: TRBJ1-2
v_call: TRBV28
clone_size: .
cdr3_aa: CASPDPLPIAPNYTF
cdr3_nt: TGTGCCAGCCCTGACCCCCTGCCGATAGCCCCAAACTACACCTTC

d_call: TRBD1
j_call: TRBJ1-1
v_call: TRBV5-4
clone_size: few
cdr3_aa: CASSLGHMGQFNTEAFF
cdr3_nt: TGTGCCAGCAGCTTGGGCCACATGGGACAGTTTAACACTGAAGCTTTCTTT

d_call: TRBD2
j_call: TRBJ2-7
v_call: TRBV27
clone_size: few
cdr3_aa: CASSFGSRGAGTYEQYF
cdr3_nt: TGTGCCAGCAGTTTTGGAAGTCGAGGAGCGGGGACCTACGAGCAGTACTTC

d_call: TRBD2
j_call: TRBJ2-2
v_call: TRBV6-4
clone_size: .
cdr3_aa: CASSVKAGGTTGELFF
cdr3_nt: TGTGCCAGCAGTGTTAAAGCGGGAGGGACCACCGGGGAGCTGTTTTTT

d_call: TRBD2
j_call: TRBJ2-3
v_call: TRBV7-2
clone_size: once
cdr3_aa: CASSLVAGGPLVNTQYF
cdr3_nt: TGTGCCAGCAGCTTAGTTGCGGGGGGGCCTTTAGTTAATACGCAGTATTTT

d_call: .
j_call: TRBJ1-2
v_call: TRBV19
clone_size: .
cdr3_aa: CASSIEDRTGYTF
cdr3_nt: TGTGCCAGTAGTATCGAAGACAGAACTGGCTACACCTTC

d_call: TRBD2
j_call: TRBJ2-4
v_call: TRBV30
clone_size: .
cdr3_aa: CAWSRRTSGGADIQYF
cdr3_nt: TGTGCCTGGAGTAGGAGGACTAGCGGGGGGGCTGACATTCAGTACTTC